This T cell receptor (beta chain) derives from a study of T cell changes during pregnancy in multiple sclerosis. The germline V gene encodes CDR1 MDHEN and CDR2 SYDVKM. The ends were cut back, 3 bases at V and 0 bases at J, with 3 bases in the middle. The CDR3 length is 13 residues. Here immunoSEQ multiplex PCR was the method, and the copy in TCRdb shows in-frame clones only, minus some. There are 40,000 to 60,000 clones in the sample; approximately 92% occur only once, and approximately 0.62% lies in the top ten. V gene TRBV28 combines with J gene TRBJ1-5; D unclear. The sample here was CD4+ T cells from peripheral blood mononuclear cells, taken in the third trimester of pregnancy. This TCR was recovered from a female donor with multiple sclerosis, enrolled in a pregnancy study. The CDR3 is CASSFSSNQPQHF. The CDR3 DNA reads TGTGCCAGCAGTTTCAGTAGCAATCAGCCCCAGCATTTT.